These T cell receptor beta chains were read from a single sample in a study of T cell responses to AZD1222 COVID-19 vaccine. TCRdb's copy holds only in-frame clones and misses some; the assay was immunoSEQ multiplex PCR. The sample lists approximately 73,000 clones, over 80% occurring once. Specimen: peripheral blood, collected on day 0 of AZD1222 vaccination. These receptors were collected from an adult in good health. Each CDR3 is given with its conserved first and last residue. A D gene is named only where the DNA matches it firmly. Size is stated for part of the rows, as once, few or many counts, or as a class when the clone is expanded.

clone_size: NA; d_call: NA; j_call: TRBJ2-7; v_call: TRBV2; cdr3_nt: TGTGCCAGCAGTGAAAGGGACTACGAGCAGTACTTC; cdr3_aa: CASSERDYEQYF
clone_size: NA; d_call: TRBD2; j_call: TRBJ2-1; v_call: TRBV10-3; cdr3_nt: TGTGCCATCAGTGACGGCGGGGGGTACAATGAGCAGTTCTTC; cdr3_aa: CAISDGGGYNEQFF
clone_size: NA; d_call: TRBD2; j_call: TRBJ2-7; v_call: TRBV19; cdr3_nt: TGTGCCAGTAGTGCCTCGCTACTAGCGGGGTCCTACGAGCAGTACTTC; cdr3_aa: CASSASLLAGSYEQYF
clone_size: NA; d_call: TRBD1; j_call: TRBJ1-2; v_call: TRBV28; cdr3_nt: TGTGCCAGCGGGGGACAGAAGAACTATGGCTACACCTTC; cdr3_aa: CASGGQKNYGYTF
clone_size: few; d_call: NA; j_call: TRBJ1-2; v_call: TRBV4-2; cdr3_nt: TGTGCCAGCAGCCAAGGAGGGGTGAATAACTATGGCTACACCTTC; cdr3_aa: CASSQGGVNNYGYTF
clone_size: once; d_call: NA; j_call: TRBJ1-1; v_call: TRBV19; cdr3_nt: TGTGCCAGTAGTCACTCGGCCGGCTACCAGGGGACTGAAGCTTTCTTT; cdr3_aa: CASSHSAGYQGTEAFF
clone_size: NA; d_call: NA; j_call: TRBJ2-7; v_call: TRBV2; cdr3_nt: TGTGCCAGCAGTGAAGCGCTTCTAGAGTTTACCTACGAGCAGTACTTC; cdr3_aa: CASSEALLEFTYEQYF
clone_size: NA; d_call: NA; j_call: TRBJ1-3; v_call: TRBV11-2; cdr3_nt: TGTGCCAGCAGCTTAGACTACTCTGGAAACACCATATATTTT; cdr3_aa: CASSLDYSGNTIYF
clone_size: NA; d_call: NA; j_call: TRBJ1-1; v_call: TRBV7-3; cdr3_nt: TGTGCCAGCAGCTTAGAGGGTCGCGGGTACATGAACACTGAAGCTTTCTTT; cdr3_aa: CASSLEGRGYMNTEAFF
clone_size: NA; d_call: TRBD1; j_call: TRBJ1-2; v_call: TRBV18; cdr3_nt: TGTGCCAGCTCACCTTCTTCAGGGGGCGGCTATGGCTACACCTTC; cdr3_aa: CASSPSSGGGYGYTF
clone_size: medium-sized; d_call: NA; j_call: TRBJ2-3; v_call: TRBV11-3; cdr3_nt: TGTGCCAGCAGCTCAAGGGGGGACTCCCCACGAGGTACGCAGTATTTT; cdr3_aa: CASSSRGDSPRGTQYF
clone_size: NA; d_call: NA; j_call: TRBJ2-3; v_call: TRBV9; cdr3_nt: TGTGCCAGCAACGAACTCGCCACAGATACGCAGTATTTT; cdr3_aa: CASNELATDTQYF
clone_size: NA; d_call: NA; j_call: TRBJ2-7; v_call: TRBV7-9; cdr3_nt: TGTGCCAGCAGCTTAACTATACACGAGCAGTACTTC; cdr3_aa: CASSLTIHEQYF
clone_size: NA; d_call: TRBD1; j_call: TRBJ2-2; v_call: TRBV30; cdr3_nt: TGTGCCTGGACCCGGACAGGGGCTGGGGAGCTGTTTTTT; cdr3_aa: CAWTRTGAGELFF
clone_size: NA; d_call: NA; j_call: TRBJ1-4; v_call: TRBV10-3; cdr3_nt: TGTGCCATCAGTCGACAGACAAATGAAAAACTGTTTTTT; cdr3_aa: CAISRQTNEKLFF
clone_size: NA; d_call: NA; j_call: TRBJ1-2; v_call: TRBV7-9; cdr3_nt: TGTGCCAGCAGTCAGCAGGACAGCCAATCTTGGGGTATGGGCTACACCTTC; cdr3_aa: CASSQQDSQSWGMGYTF
clone_size: NA; d_call: NA; j_call: TRBJ2-1; v_call: TRBV2; cdr3_nt: TGTGCCACCTCCTGGGGGGCTCGGAATGAGCAGTTCTTC; cdr3_aa: CATSWGARNEQFF
clone_size: NA; d_call: NA; j_call: TRBJ2-5; v_call: TRBV18; cdr3_nt: TGTGCCAGCTCACCACGCATCCCAACCCAAGAGACCCAGTACTTC; cdr3_aa: CASSPRIPTQETQYF
clone_size: NA; d_call: TRBD1; j_call: TRBJ1-2; v_call: TRBV10-3; cdr3_nt: TGTGCCATCAGCTTGGGACAGGCCTATGGCTACACCTTC; cdr3_aa: CAISLGQAYGYTF
clone_size: NA; d_call: TRBD2; j_call: TRBJ2-6; v_call: TRBV2; cdr3_nt: TGTGCCAGCACATTCGGGGGGAACTCTGGGGCCAACGTCCTGACTTTC; cdr3_aa: CASTFGGNSGANVLTF
clone_size: NA; d_call: NA; j_call: TRBJ1-1; v_call: TRBV6-2/TRBV6-3; cdr3_nt: TGTGCCAGCAGTTACTCGAGTAGGGGGACTGAAGCTTTCTTT; cdr3_aa: CASSYSSRGTEAFF
clone_size: NA; d_call: TRBD1; j_call: TRBJ2-7; v_call: TRBV5-6; cdr3_nt: TGTGCCAGCAGCTTACAGGGGTCGGCGGGCGAGCAGTACTTC; cdr3_aa: CASSLQGSAGEQYF
clone_size: NA; d_call: NA; j_call: TRBJ1-2; v_call: TRBV23-1; cdr3_nt: TGCGCCAGCAGTCAATCAGTGAGGTTCCCCAACTATGGCTACACCTTC; cdr3_aa: CASSQSVRFPNYGYTF
clone_size: few; d_call: NA; j_call: TRBJ2-2; v_call: TRBV6-1; cdr3_nt: TGTGCCAGCAGTGAACGGATGGCCGGGGAGCTGTTTTTT; cdr3_aa: CASSERMAGELFF